This T cell receptor beta chain came from a study of blood T cell repertoires in COVID-19. In the study overall: The cDNA or gDNA used as material had been derived from T cells, B-cell-depleted T cells, or PBMCs.

Original processing notes: Estimation of nucleated cell counts relied on the amplification of reference gene primers. Method: immunoSEQ multiplex PCR; TCRdb's copy keeps in-frame clones and lacks some. The DNA gave D and trimming, while V, J and clone size come from that table. Of about 250,000 clones listed, around 88% are singletons. The CDR3 is 11 amino acids. Germline V gives CDR1 LNHDA, CDR2 SQIVND (reference sequence). V dropped 10 bases and J dropped 4 bases, with 7 bases sitting between them. The V call is TRBV19, the J call TRBJ2-2, with a tentative D call TRBD1 (5 bases). The source of this sequence is a man of 80 years or more with acute or convalescent COVID-19. Sequenced: peripheral blood. Here the CDR3 reads CATGFTGELFF. Written as DNA, the CDR3 is TGTGCCACAGGGTTCACCGGGGAGCTGTTTTTT. Full variable domain (rest looked up from reference TRBV19 and TRBJ2-2): DGGITQSPKYLFRKEGQNVTLSCEQNLNHDAMYWYRQDPGQGLRLIYYSQIVNDFQKGDIAEGYSVSREKKESFPLTVTSAQKNPTAFYLCATGFTGELFFGEGSRLTVL.